This T cell receptor (beta chain) emerged from a study of cytomegalovirus exposure and HLA in healthy donors. The overall study: A preliminary data release comprised 80 million to 95 million unique TCRs obtained from HLA-typed donors.

Primers: 60 Vbeta forward and 13 Jbeta reverse. Only in-frame clones appear in the TCRdb table, and some are missing; sequencing was by immunoSEQ multiplex PCR. The sample shows more than 95,000 clones, about 79% of them seen only once. Whole-study findings and limits: TCR sequences were mostly rare, though some public TCRs occurred in many donors. Fewer N-insertions than the roughly 670-donor mean were reportedly shown by an Asian-associated ancestry cluster in a later analysis.

There are a few counts of this clone. The antigen is not known. The V and J ends lost 2 bases and 1 base respectively, with 6 bases between them. From germline, CDR1 is MNHNY and CDR2 SVGAGI (reference sequence). CDR3 length: 14 amino acids. The sequenced material came from PBMCs. V and J are TRBV6-6 and TRBJ1-5; D not certain. This clonotype was obtained from a man aged 25 to 40 in good health and CMV-seropositive. CDR3 sequence (DNA): TGTGCCAGCAGTTACGGAGGGAGCAATCAGCCCCAGCATTTT. Protein product: CASSYGGSNQPQHF.